The T cell receptor (beta chain) described here comes from a study of CD8+CD57+ T cells in acquired aplastic anemia. Genomic DNA, the template, was used for profiling of the TCR beta VDJ and CDR3. One entry per CDR3 protein, called by TCRdb with MiXCR from the reads. The table includes around 150,000 distinct CDR3 sequences, around 45% detected once. This clonotype was detected ten times or more. Its antigen is not known. Germline lookup yields CDR1 LNHDA and CDR2 SQIVND (reference sequence). The CDR3 contains 18 residues. V lost 4 bases and J lost 0; bases outside the gene matches: 8. Findings and limits, study-wide: Patients versus controls showed no significant CD8+ Simpson's diversity difference.

This sequence was found in a human donor in good health. The gene calls are TRBV19 and TRBJ2-7, with 14 bases lining up with TRBD2. The material sequenced was sorted CD4+, CD8+, or CD8+CD57+ T cells (not recorded which) from PBMCs. The chain's CDR3 is CASSTAGTSGSSSYEQYF. Here the CDR3 DNA reads TGTGCCAGTAGTACGGCAGGGACTAGCGGGAGTTCCTCCTACGAGCAGTACTTC.